The next 19 T cell receptor beta chains were all read from a single sample in a study of T cell changes during pregnancy in multiple sclerosis. TCRdb keeps only in-frame clones here, not all; method: immunoSEQ multiplex PCR. The table shows fewer than 65,000 clones, with less than 95% occurring only once. The specimen was CD4+ T cells from peripheral blood mononuclear cells, collected in the third trimester of pregnancy. The receptors derive from a female donor with multiple sclerosis, enrolled in a pregnancy study.

The chain uses TRBV10-3 and TRBJ1-6; 7 nucleotides line up with TRBD1. Germline V gives CDR1 ENHRY, CDR2 SYGVKD. Trimming removed 2 bases from V and 7 bases from J; junction bases left unmatched: 5. CDR3 size: 15 residues. For the CDR3, the DNA is TGTGCCATCAGTGAGGGCGGGACAGACAATTCACCCCTCCACTTT. Translation gives CAISEGGTDNSPLHF.

This sequence joins TRBV5-5 and TRBJ2-1, with TRBD1 matching over 10 bases. J was trimmed by 7 bases and V by 2 bases; bases with no gene match: 9. The germline gives CDR1 SGHKS, CDR2 YYEKEE (reference sequence). There are 16 residues in the CDR3. CDR3 coding DNA: TGTGCCAGCAGCTTTTCGGGGACAGGGGCTAATAATGAGCAGTTCTTC. The encoded protein is CASSFSGTGANNEQFF.

This sequence joins TRBV27 and TRBJ1-5; 7 bases map to TRBD1. CDR1 is MNHEY, CDR2 SMNVEV, per germline (reference sequence). The V segment lost 5 bases and the J segment 6 bases; nucleotides outside the gene matches: 7. CDR3 length: 14 amino acids. CDR3 in amino acids: CASSLHRGGQPQHF. DNA for the CDR3: TGTGCCAGCAGTCTTCACAGGGGTGGTCAGCCCCAGCATTTT.

The chain has TRBV11-3 and TRBJ2-1; D unclear. The CDR3 totals 15 residues. CDR1 SGHNT and CDR2 YENEEA come from the germline V gene. Trimming took off 1 base at V and 3 bases at J, with 10 bases between the two ends. The CDR3: CASSLATFVYNEQFF. The CDR3 DNA reads TGTGCCAGCAGCTTAGCTACTTTCGTCTACAATGAGCAGTTCTTC.

V and J are TRBV27 and TRBJ2-3, with 8 bases lining up with TRBD2. V trimming: 11 bases; J trimming: 2 bases; junction bases outside the gene matches: 6. Germline loops: CDR1 MNHEY, CDR2 SMNVEV (reference sequence). This CDR3 is 13 amino acids long. CDR3 bases: TGTGCCCAAAAGCGGGAGATCACAGATACGCAGTATTTT. Translating it yields CAQKREITDTQYF.

The V call is TRBV29-1, the J call TRBJ1-3; no clear D gene. CDR3 length: 13 residues. Germline lookup yields CDR1 SQVTM and CDR2 ANQGSEA. Trimming shortened V by 1 base and J by 0 bases, and 4 bases separated the two germline ends. DNA for the CDR3: TGCAGCGTTGAAGGAGTCTCTGGAAACACCATATATTTT. It encodes CSVEGVSGNTIYF. Looking up the rest from reference TRBV29-1 and TRBJ1-3 gives the full variable domain: SAVISQKPSRDICQRGTSLTIQCQVDSQVTMMFWYRQQPGQSLTLIATANQGSEATYESGFVIDKFPISRPNLTFSTLTVSNMSPEDSSIYLCSVEGVSGNTIYFGEGSWLTVV.

This clone was detected only once. V gene TRBV9 combines with J gene TRBJ2-5, with D possibly being TRBD1 (6 bases). The CDR3 runs 16 residues. The germline V gene has CDR1 SGDLS and CDR2 YYNGEE. Trimming removed 0 bases from V and 2 bases from J, with 14 bases in between. CDR3 sequence: CASSVGPTRGQETQYF. As DNA, the CDR3 is TGTGCCAGCAGCGTAGGTCCTACCAGGGGACAAGAGACCCAGTACTTC.

V gene TRBV7-6 combines with J gene TRBJ2-3, with 9 bases fitting TRBD2. Per the germline V gene, CDR1 is SGHVS and CDR2 is FNYEAQ. The CDR3 totals 16 residues. V lost 1 base and J lost 0; bases outside the gene matches: 2. In DNA form, the CDR3 reads TGTGCCAGCAGCTTAGGTAGCGGGAGCAGCACAGATACGCAGTATTTT. It yields the protein CASSLGSGSSTDTQYF.

CDR3 nucleotides: TGTGCCAGCAGCGTGGGGGCGCAAGGAAACACCATATATTTT. Translation: CASSVGAQGNTIYF. The chain carries TRBV9 and TRBJ1-3; D may be TRBD1 (6 bases). V was cut by 2 bases and J by 4 bases, with 10 bases left in between. Germline V gene sequence: CDR1 SGDLS, CDR2 YYNGEE. The CDR3 spans 14 residues.

This clone has only one observation. J is TRBJ1-4 and V is TRBV6-6, with 8 bases that match TRBD1. The V segment lost 5 bases and the J segment 7 bases; nucleotides outside the gene matches: 9. Germline lookup yields CDR1 MNHNY and CDR2 SVGAGI (reference sequence). The CDR3 runs 15 residues. CDR3 protein: CASSPLPDRGEKLFF. In DNA, the CDR3 is TGTGCCAGCAGTCCCCTACCCGACAGGGGTGAAAAACTGTTTTTT.

The chain links TRBV11-3 to TRBJ1-1, with D perhaps TRBD1 (5 bases). V was clipped by 0 bases and J by 0 bases, with 8 bases between them. CDR3 length: 15 residues. Germline CDR1 SGHNT, CDR2 YENEEA. CDR3 in amino acids: CASSLEGLVNTEAFF. Written as DNA, the CDR3 is TGTGCCAGCAGCTTAGAGGGGCTGGTGAACACTGAAGCTTTCTTT.

V is TRBV6-4 and J is TRBJ2-2; 7 bases match TRBD1. Germline CDR1 and CDR2: MRHNA and SNTAGT. The V and J ends lost 2 bases and 1 base, in that order; junction bases with no gene match: 7. The CDR3 totals 17 residues. CDR3 region: CASSDPLGDRNTGELFF. CDR3 in DNA: TGTGCCAGCAGTGACCCTCTCGGGGACAGGAACACCGGGGAGCTGTTTTTT.

V gene TRBV4-2 combines with J gene TRBJ2-3; 11 bases agree with TRBD2. From germline, CDR1 is LGHNA and CDR2 YNFKEQ. J was trimmed by 0 bases and V by 2 bases; bases with no gene match: 7. This CDR3 has 18 amino acids. Written as DNA, the CDR3 is TGTGCCAGCAGCCAATACGGGACTAGCGGTTTTAGCACAGATACGCAGTATTTT. Protein: CASSQYGTSGFSTDTQYF.

The chain's CDR3 is CASSWPSGGAKYNEQFF. DNA of the CDR3: TGTGCCAGCAGCTGGCCTAGCGGGGGGGCCAAGTACAATGAGCAGTTCTTC. The V call is TRBV5-6, the J call TRBJ2-1; TRBD2 matches 12 bases. J was trimmed by 4 bases and V by 3 bases; bases with no gene match: 8. The germline V gene has CDR1 SGHDT and CDR2 YYEEEE. The CDR3 length is 17 residues.

The chain employs TRBV5-1 and TRBJ2-1; D is possibly TRBD1 (6 bases). The CDR3 is made up of 15 amino acids. Germline V gives CDR1 SGHRS, CDR2 YFSETQ. Deletions cut 2 bases from V and 0 bases from J, with 9 bases between. The CDR3 DNA sequence: TGCGCCAGCAGCTTCACAGGGAGCTCCTACAATGAGCAGTTCTTC. Protein: CASSFTGSSYNEQFF.

The rearrangement uses TRBV30 and TRBJ2-1; 8 bases map to TRBD2. Per the germline V gene, CDR1 is GTSNPN and CDR2 is SVGIG (reference sequence). The CDR3 has 14 amino acids. Trimming removed 2 bases from V and 3 bases from J; junction bases left unmatched: 3. The CDR3 DNA reads TGTGCCTGGAGTATAGCGGGATTCTACAATGAGCAGTTCTTC. Its protein product is CAWSIAGFYNEQFF.

This CDR3 is CASTQLTYRHYGYTF. The CDR3, as DNA: TGTGCCAGCACCCAGCTTACTTACAGACACTATGGCTACACCTTC. This chain joins TRBV7-9 and TRBJ1-2; no clear D gene. Germline V gene data show CDR1 as SEHNR and CDR2 as FQNEAQ (reference sequence). The CDR3 has 15 amino acids. Trimming cost V 7 bases and J 3 bases, with 18 bases left between them.

The chain is built from TRBV27 and TRBJ2-2, with 14 positions matching TRBD2. The CDR3 is 19 residues long. Germline V gene data show CDR1 as MNHEY and CDR2 as SMNVEV (reference sequence). The V and J ends lost 5 bases and 6 bases, in that order; junction bases with no gene match: 14. CDR3 sequence reads: CASSKPGTSGGYGSGELFF. The CDR3 DNA sequence: TGTGCCAGCAGTAAACCCGGGACTAGCGGGGGATATGGGTCCGGGGAGCTGTTTTTT.

The genes are TRBV27 and TRBJ1-5; D is ambiguous. V was pared by 3 bases and J by 4 bases, with 7 bases between. Germline CDR1 and CDR2: MNHEY and SMNVEV (reference sequence). The CDR3 is 13 residues long. The DNA of the CDR3 is TGTGCCAGCAGTTTCGGCAGGAATCAGCCCCAGCATTTT. Protein product: CASSFGRNQPQHF.